What follows are 9 T cell receptor beta chains derived from one specimen sequenced in a study of blood T cell repertoires in COVID-19. TCRdb's table, derived via immunoSEQ multiplex PCR, lists solely in-frame clones and lacks some. Of approximately 100,000 clones listed, around three quarters are singletons. Sequencing was performed on peripheral blood. These receptor sequences come from a human donor in a cohort sampled during active or convalescent COVID-19.

V and J are TRBV7-2 and TRBJ2-3; 9 bases are shared with TRBD2. The CDR3 is 15 residues long. Unmatched junction bases numbered 5, after V lost 5 bases and J lost 2 bases. Germline CDR1 reads SGHTA; CDR2 reads FQGNSA. The CDR3, as DNA: TGTGCCAGCAGCCGTAGCGGGGGATCCACAGATACGCAGTATTTT. Its protein product is CASSRSGGSTDTQYF.

V and J are TRBV7-2 and TRBJ1-2; D unclear. V was shortened by 5 bases and J by 1 base, with 14 bases between the two germline ends. This CDR3 is built from 15 residues. Germline CDR1 SGHTA, CDR2 FQGNSA. This CDR3 is CASSAYLLDNYGYTF. The CDR3, as DNA: TGTGCCAGCAGCGCCTACCTGTTAGATAACTATGGCTACACCTTC.

V usage is TRBV10-3 and J usage is TRBJ2-7, with 7 positions matching TRBD1. Germline V CDR1 and CDR2: ENHRY, SYGVKD. V trimming: 6 bases; J trimming: 4 bases; junction bases outside the gene matches: 12. The CDR3 loop spans 15 amino acids. As DNA, the CDR3 is TGTGCCATCAGGAATTCGGGACAGCAGATGTACGAGCAGTACTTC. Its protein product is CAIRNSGQQMYEQYF.

This clone was observed a handful of times. The rearrangement links TRBV6-2 or TRBV6-3 to TRBJ1-2; D uncertain. V shed 4 bases and J shed 3 bases, with 21 bases lying between them. Germline CDR1 reads MNHEY; CDR2 reads SVGEGT. The CDR3 extends over 17 amino acids. The CDR3 DNA reads TGTGCCAGCAGTTCCTACCGGGTCGGAGGGTCGCACTATGGCTACACCTTC. It specifies CASSSYRVGGSHYGYTF.

This clone occurred a few times. This rearrangement joins TRBV4-1 to TRBJ2-7; no clear D gene. This CDR3 has 15 amino acids. Trimming stripped 2 bases from V and 6 bases from J, with 17 bases between. Germline lookup yields CDR1 MGHRA and CDR2 YSYEKL. CDR3 sequence: CASSQPWAPYFEQYF. In DNA form, the CDR3 reads TGCGCCAGCAGCCAACCATGGGCCCCGTACTTCGAGCAGTACTTC.

The chain has TRBV29-1 and TRBJ1-4; tentative D call: TRBD1 (6 bases). This CDR3 contains 13 residues. Germline-derived CDR1 and CDR2 are SQVTM and ANQGSEA. Trimming pared 2 bases from V and 10 bases from J, leaving 14 bases between. This chain's CDR3 is CSVETYREGKLFF. CDR3 coding DNA: TGCAGCGTTGAAACGTACAGGGAAGGAAAACTGTTTTTT.

The V and J genes are TRBV30 and TRBJ1-4, with 7 bases lining up with TRBD1. The germline V gene has CDR1 GTSNPN and CDR2 SVGIG (reference sequence). Trimming cost V 8 bases and J 0 bases; bases outside gene matches: 9. The CDR3 has 15 residues. The CDR3: CASTGQIATNEKLFF. CDR3 bases: TGTGCCAGCACGGGACAGATTGCAACTAATGAAAAACTGTTTTTT.

The chain employs TRBV11-3 and TRBJ2-2; D is possibly TRBD1 (6 bases). This CDR3 has 17 residues. The germline V and J ends were trimmed by 0 bases and 0 bases, with 11 bases remaining between them. Germline values: CDR1 SGHNT, CDR2 YENEEA. The CDR3 coding sequence is TGTGCCAGCAGCTTAGAATGGGGGCAGTCGAACACCGGGGAGCTGTTTTTT. Protein sequence: CASSLEWGQSNTGELFF.

The V call is TRBV7-8, the J call TRBJ1-2, with TRBD1 matching over 9 bases. The CDR3 extends over 14 amino acids. J gave up 4 bases and V 5 bases, and 5 bases lay outside the gene matches. Germline CDR1 is SGHVS and CDR2 is FQNEAQ. This CDR3 is CASSPGTGSYGYTF. The CDR3 DNA sequence: TGTGCCAGCAGCCCCGGGACAGGGAGCTATGGCTACACCTTC.